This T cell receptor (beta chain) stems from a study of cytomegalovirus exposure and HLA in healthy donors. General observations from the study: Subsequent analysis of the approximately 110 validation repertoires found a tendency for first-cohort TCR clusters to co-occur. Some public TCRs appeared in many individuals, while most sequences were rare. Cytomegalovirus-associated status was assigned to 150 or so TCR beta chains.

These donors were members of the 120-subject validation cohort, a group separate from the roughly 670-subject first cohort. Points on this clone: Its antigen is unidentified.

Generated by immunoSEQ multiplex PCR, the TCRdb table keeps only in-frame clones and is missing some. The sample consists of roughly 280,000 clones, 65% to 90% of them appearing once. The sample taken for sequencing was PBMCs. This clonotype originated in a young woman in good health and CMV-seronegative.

CDR3 nucleotide sequence: TGTGCCAGCTCACCCTCACCCCCCGGACAGCTTTTTGAAGCTTTCTTT. This gives the protein CASSPSPPGQLFEAFF. The chain links TRBV18 to TRBJ1-1; maybe TRBD1 (6 bases). Germline-derived CDR1 and CDR2 are KGHSH and LQKENI. This CDR3 has 16 residues. V gave up 3 bases and J gave up 7 bases, with 21 bases separating them.